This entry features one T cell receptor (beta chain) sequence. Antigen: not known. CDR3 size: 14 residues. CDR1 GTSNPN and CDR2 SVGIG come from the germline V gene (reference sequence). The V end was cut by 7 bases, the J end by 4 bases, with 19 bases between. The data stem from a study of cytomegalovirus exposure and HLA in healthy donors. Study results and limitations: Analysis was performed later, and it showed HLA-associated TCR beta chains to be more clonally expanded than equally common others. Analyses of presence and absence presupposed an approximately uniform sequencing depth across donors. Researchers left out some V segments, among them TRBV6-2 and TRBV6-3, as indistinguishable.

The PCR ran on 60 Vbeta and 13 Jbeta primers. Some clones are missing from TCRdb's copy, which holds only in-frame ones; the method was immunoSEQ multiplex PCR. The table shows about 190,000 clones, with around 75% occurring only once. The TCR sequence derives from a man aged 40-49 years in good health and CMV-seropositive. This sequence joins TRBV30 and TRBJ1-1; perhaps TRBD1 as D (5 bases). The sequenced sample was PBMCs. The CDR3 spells CAFVPQGFRTEAFF. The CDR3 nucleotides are TGTGCCTTCGTCCCGCAGGGTTTCCGCACTGAAGCTTTCTTT. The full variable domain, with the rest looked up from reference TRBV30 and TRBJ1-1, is SQTIHQWPATLVQPVGSPLSLECTVEGTSNPNLYWYRQAAGRGLQLLFYSVGIGQISSEVPQNLSASRPQDRQFILSSKKLLLSDSGFYLCAFVPQGFRTEAFFGQGTRLTVV.